This entry is about one TCR beta chain. Sequencing used immunoSEQ multiplex PCR; TCRdb keeps in-frame clones, though not all of them. This repertoire shows roughly 2.2 million clones, roughly 90% found once; its top ten account for about 0.36%. This entry comes from a study of shared clonotypes between healthy human individuals. J gave up 2 bases and V 6 bases, and 7 bases lay outside the gene matches. The germline gives CDR1 SNHLY, CDR2 FYNNEI. This CDR3 has 15 residues. The chain has TRBV2 and TRBJ2-1, with 7 positions matching TRBD1. The clonotype was recovered from a man aged 18 to 35 in good health. Some clones in this sample may be carry-over from other donors' samples. Material: naive CD4+ T cells from PBMCs. Described subset: CD45RA+ positively selected. CDR3 nucleotide sequence: TGTGCCAGCAGGGTAGACAGGGAAACCTACAATGAGCAGTTCTTC. It encodes CASRVDRETYNEQFF.